A single T cell receptor beta chain is shown here with its context. Its target is unknown. Using immunoSEQ multiplex PCR, the repertoire was profiled, and TCRdb retains in-frame clones only, with some absent. The sample records approximately 16,000 clones, over 70% being singletons. This sample is drawn from a study of graft-versus-host responses after intestinal transplantation. Whole-study context: Grafts were multivisceral, liver-intestinal, or isolated intestinal. All recipients got anti-thymocyte globulin induction, then tacrolimus and steroids for approximately 3 years. Overall study results and limits: Across patients carrying graft-donor T cell macrochimerism, allografts held high graft-versus-host to host-versus-graft clonal ratios. Researchers found GvH clones in recipient marrow, and some showed up first in ileum or blood.

CDR1 LNHDA and CDR2 SQIVND come from the germline V gene (reference sequence). This CDR3 is built from 17 residues. This sequence was found in a human patient who received an intestinal transplant, so some T cells may come from the graft donor. The source was PBMCs, collected approximately 15 weeks after intestinal transplant. The rearrangement joins TRBV19 to TRBJ2-5; TRBD2 aligns across 12 bases. TRBJ2-7 matches the DNA end more closely, so the J call is doubtful. Here the CDR3 DNA reads TGTGCCAGTAGTATTAGTATCCAACTAGCGGGAGGTTACGAGCAGTACTTC. It encodes CASSISIQLAGGYEQYF.